The 4 T cell receptor beta chains listed next were all sequenced from one sample in a study of blood T cell repertoires in COVID-19. Repertoires were generated with immunoSEQ multiplex PCR, while TCRdb's copy carries only in-frame clones and drops some. In the table there are approximately 360,000 clones, more than 75% of which are singletons. The sample taken for sequencing was PBMCs or T cells enriched from blood (not recorded which). The receptor source for this set is a woman in her 30s with acute COVID-19.

This clone has a single count. The rearrangement uses TRBV2 and TRBJ1-5, with 7 positions matching TRBD1. Trimming at V came to 3 bases and at J to 9 bases, leaving 11 bases not matched to a gene. The CDR3 length is 15 residues. Germline V lookup: CDR1 SNHLY, CDR2 FYNNEI. CDR3 DNA sequence: TGTGCCAGCAGTGATTGGGGACAGTCTCGACGGCCCCAGCATTTT. This translates into CASSDWGQSRRPQHF.

A word on this clone: This CDR3 is also generated by other DNA sequences in the sample. The chain joins TRBV19 to TRBJ2-7; 9 nucleotides match TRBD2. The CDR3 extends over 14 amino acids. Germline CDR1 reads LNHDA; CDR2 reads SQIVND (reference sequence). V shed 2 bases, J shed 5 bases, and the junction held 4 bases outside the gene matches. CDR3 nucleotides: TGTGCCAGTAGTATAAGCGGCGGGGGGGACGAGCAGTACTTC. Translation gives CASSISGGGDEQYF.

The chain recombines TRBV4-1 with TRBJ1-2; 10 nucleotides line up with TRBD1. Per germline, CDR1 MGHRA and CDR2 YSYEKL. This CDR3 is 16 amino acids long. V trimming: 1 base; J trimming: 1 base; junction bases outside the gene matches: 3. CDR3 DNA sequence: TGCGCCAGCAGCCAAGCGGGACAGGGGATTAACTATGGCTACACCTTC. This translates into CASSQAGQGINYGYTF.

The chain links TRBV9 to TRBJ1-2, with TRBD1 as a possible D gene (5 bases). Trimming took off 0 bases at V and 0 bases at J, with 9 bases between the two ends. There are 15 residues in the CDR3. Germline V gene data show CDR1 as SGDLS and CDR2 as YYNGEE. The CDR3 nucleotides read TGTGCCAGCAGCGTAGAGGGGCTAGCTAACTATGGCTACACCTTC. Protein: CASSVEGLANYGYTF.